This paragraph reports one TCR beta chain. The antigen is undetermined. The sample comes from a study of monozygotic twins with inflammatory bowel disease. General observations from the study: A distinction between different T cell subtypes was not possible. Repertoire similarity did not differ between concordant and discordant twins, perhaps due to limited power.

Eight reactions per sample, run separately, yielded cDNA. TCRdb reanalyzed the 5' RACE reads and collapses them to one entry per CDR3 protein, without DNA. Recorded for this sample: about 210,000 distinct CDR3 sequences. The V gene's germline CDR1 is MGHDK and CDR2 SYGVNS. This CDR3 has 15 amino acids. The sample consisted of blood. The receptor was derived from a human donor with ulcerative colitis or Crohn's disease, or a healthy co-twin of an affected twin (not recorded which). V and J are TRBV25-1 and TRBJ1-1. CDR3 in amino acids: CASSFTLGFSTEAFF.